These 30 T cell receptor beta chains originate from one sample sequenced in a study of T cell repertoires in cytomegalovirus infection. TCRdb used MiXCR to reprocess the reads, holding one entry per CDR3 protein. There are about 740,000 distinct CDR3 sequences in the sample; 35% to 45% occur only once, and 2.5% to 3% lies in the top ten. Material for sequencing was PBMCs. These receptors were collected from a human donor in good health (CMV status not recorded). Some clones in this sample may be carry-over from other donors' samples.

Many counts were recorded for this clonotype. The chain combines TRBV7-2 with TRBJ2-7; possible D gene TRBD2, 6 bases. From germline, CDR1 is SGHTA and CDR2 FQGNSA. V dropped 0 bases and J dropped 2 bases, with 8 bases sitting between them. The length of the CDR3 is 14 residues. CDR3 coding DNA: TGTGCCAGCAGCTTAGCCACGGGGGCCTACGAGCAGTACTTC. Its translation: CASSLATGAYEQYF.

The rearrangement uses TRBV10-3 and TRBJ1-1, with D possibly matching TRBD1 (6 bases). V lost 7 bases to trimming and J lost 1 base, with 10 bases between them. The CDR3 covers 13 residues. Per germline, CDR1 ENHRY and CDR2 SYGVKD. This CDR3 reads CAITGQQNTEAFF. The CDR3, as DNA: TGTGCCATCACCGGACAGCAGAACACTGAAGCTTTCTTT.

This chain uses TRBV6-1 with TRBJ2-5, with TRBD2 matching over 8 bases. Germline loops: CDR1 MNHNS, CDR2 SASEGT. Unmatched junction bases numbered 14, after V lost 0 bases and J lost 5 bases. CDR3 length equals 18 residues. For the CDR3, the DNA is TGTGCCAGCAGTGAAGCGGCGTCTAGCGGGCGCCTAGGGGAGACCCAGTACTTC. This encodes CASSEAASSGRLGETQYF.

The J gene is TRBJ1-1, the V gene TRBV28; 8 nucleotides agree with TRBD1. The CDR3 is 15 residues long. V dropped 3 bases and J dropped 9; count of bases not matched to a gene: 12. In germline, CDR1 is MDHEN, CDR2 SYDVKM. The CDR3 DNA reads TGTGCCAGCAGTTTCCCGACAGGGGCGAACGAAAAAGCTTTCTTT. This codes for CASSFPTGANEKAFF.

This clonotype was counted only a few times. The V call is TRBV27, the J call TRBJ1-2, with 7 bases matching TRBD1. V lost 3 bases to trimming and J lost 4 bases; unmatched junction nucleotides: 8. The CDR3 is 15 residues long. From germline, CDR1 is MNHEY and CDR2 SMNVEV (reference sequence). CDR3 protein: CASSFDRGGGYGYTF. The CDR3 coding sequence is TGTGCCAGCAGTTTTGACCGAGGGGGCGGCTATGGCTACACCTTC.

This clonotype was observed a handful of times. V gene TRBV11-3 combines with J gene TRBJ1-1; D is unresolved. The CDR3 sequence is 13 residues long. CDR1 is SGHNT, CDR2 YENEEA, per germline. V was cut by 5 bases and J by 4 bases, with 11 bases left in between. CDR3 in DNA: TGTGCCAGCAGCCGAGGGATCGGCACTGAAGCTTTCTTT. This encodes CASSRGIGTEAFF.

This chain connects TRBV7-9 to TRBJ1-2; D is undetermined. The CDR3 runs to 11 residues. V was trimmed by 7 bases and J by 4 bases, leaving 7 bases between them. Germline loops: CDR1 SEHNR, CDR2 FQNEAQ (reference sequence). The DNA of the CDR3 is TGTGCCAGCAACACGTTCTATGGCTACACCTTC. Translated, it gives CASNTFYGYTF. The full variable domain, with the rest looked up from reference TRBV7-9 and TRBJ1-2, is DTGVSQNPRHKITKRGQNVTFRCDPISEHNRLYWYRQTLGQGPEFLTYFQNEAQLEKSRLLSDRFSAERPKGSFSTLEIQRTEQGDSAMYLCASNTFYGYTFGSGTRLTVV.

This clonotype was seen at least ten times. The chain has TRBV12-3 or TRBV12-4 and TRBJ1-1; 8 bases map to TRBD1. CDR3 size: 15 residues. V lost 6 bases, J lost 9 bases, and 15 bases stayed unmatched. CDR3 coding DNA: TGTGCCAGCAGAGGACAGGGTCTAACGAGGGCGAAAGCTTTCTTT. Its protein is CASRGQGLTRAKAFF.

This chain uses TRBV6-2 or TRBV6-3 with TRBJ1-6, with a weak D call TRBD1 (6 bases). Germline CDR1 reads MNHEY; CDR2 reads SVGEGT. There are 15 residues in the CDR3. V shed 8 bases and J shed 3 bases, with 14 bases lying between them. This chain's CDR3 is CASPTGQSYNSPLHF. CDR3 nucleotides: TGTGCCAGCCCGACCGGACAGAGCTATAATTCACCCCTCCACTTT.

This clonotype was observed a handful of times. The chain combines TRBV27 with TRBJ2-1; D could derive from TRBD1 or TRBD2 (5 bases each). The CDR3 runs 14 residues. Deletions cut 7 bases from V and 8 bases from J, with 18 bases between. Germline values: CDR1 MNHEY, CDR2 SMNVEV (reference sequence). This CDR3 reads CASTAIGTTDEQFF. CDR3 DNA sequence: TGTGCCAGCACCGCTATTGGGACCACCGATGAGCAGTTCTTC.

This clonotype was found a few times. The CDR3 DNA follows: TGCAGTGCTGCCGGGGGGCCCTCCTCTGGCTACACCTTC. Residues: CSAAGGPSSGYTF. This chain joins TRBV20-1 and TRBJ1-2; weak D call: TRBD1 (6 bases). CDR1 and CDR2 from the germline V gene are DFQATT and SNEGSKA (reference sequence). Trimming took 5 bases from V and 7 from J, leaving 17 bases between them. This CDR3 spans 13 amino acids.

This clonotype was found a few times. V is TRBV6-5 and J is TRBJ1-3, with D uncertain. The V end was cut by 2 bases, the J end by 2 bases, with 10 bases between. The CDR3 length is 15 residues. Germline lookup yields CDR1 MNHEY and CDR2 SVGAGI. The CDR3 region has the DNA TGTGCCAGCAGTTACCAGGCAGCTGCTGGAAACACCATATATTTT. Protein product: CASSYQAAAGNTIYF.

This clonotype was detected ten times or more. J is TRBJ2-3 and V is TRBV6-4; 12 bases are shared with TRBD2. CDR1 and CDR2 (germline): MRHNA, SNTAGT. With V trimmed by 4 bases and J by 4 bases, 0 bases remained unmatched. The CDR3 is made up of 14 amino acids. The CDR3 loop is CASSGLAGADTQYF. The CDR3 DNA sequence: TGTGCCAGCAGTGGACTAGCGGGGGCAGATACGCAGTATTTT.

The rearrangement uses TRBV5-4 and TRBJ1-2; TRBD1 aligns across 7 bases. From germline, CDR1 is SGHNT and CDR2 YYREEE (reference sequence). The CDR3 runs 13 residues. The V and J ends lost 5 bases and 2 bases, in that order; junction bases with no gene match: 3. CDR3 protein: CASSTGENYGYTF. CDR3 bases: TGTGCCAGCAGTACAGGGGAAAACTATGGCTACACCTTC.

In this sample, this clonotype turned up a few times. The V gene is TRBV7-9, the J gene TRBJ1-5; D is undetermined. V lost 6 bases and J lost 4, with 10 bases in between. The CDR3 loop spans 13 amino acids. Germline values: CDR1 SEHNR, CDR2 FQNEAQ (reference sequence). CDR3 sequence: CASSDGPNQPQHF. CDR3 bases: TGTGCCAGCAGTGACGGACCAAATCAGCCCCAGCATTTT.

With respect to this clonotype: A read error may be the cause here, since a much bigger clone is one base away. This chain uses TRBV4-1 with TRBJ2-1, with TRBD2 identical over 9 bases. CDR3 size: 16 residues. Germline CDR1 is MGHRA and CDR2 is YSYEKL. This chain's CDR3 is CASSHLGGRADKEQFF. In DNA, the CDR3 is TGCGCCAGCAGCCATTTAGGCGGGAGGGCGGACAAGGAGCAGTTCTTC.

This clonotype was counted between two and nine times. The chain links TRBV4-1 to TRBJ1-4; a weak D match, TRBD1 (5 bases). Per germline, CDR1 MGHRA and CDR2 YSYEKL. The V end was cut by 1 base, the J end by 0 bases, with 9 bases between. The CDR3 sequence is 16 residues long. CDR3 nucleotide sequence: TGCGCCAGCAGCCAAGGACAGAGATCAACTAATGAAAAACTGTTTTTT. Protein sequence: CASSQGQRSTNEKLFF.

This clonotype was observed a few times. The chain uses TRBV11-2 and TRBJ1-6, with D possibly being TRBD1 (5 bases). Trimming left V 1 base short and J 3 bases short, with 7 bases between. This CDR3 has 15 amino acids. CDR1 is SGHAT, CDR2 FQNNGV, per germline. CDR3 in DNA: TGTGCCAGCAGCTTAGGACAGATCTATAATTCACCCCTCCACTTT. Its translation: CASSLGQIYNSPLHF.

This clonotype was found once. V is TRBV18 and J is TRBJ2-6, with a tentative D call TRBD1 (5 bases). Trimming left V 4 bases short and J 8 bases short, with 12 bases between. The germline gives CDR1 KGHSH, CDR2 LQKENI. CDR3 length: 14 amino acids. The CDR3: CASSQGSGSNVLTF. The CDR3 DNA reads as TGTGCCAGCTCACAAGGTTCAGGGTCCAACGTCCTGACTTTC.

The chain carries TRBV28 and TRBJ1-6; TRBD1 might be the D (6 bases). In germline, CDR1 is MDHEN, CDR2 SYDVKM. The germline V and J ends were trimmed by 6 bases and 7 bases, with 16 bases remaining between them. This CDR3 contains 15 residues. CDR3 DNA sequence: TGTGCCAGCAGACCGTGGGGGGCGCAAAATTCACCCCTCCACTTT. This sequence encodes CASRPWGAQNSPLHF.

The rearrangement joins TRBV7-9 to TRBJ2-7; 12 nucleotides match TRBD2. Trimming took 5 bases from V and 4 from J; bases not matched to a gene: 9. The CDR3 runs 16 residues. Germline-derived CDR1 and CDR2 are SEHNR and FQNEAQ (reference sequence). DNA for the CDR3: TGTGCCAGCAGCCCTATGGAGACTAGCGGGAGATACGAGCAGTACTTC. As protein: CASSPMETSGRYEQYF.

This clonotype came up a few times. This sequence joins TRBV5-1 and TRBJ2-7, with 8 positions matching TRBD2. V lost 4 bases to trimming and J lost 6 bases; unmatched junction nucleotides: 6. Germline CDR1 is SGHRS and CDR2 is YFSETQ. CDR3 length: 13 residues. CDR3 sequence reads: CASSPGLAVEQYF. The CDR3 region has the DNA TGCGCCAGCAGCCCCGGACTAGCAGTCGAGCAGTACTTC.

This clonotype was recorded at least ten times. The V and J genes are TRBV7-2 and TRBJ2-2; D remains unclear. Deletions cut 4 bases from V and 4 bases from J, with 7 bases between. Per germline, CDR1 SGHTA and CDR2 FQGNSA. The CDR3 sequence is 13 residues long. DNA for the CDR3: TGTGCCAGCAGCTCGATCCCCACCGGGGAGCTGTTTTTT. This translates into CASSSIPTGELFF.

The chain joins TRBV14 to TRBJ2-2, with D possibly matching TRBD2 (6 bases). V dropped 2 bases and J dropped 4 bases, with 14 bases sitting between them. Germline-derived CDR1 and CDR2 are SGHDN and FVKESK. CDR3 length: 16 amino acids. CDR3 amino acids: CASSQRRGASTGELFF. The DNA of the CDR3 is TGTGCCAGCAGCCAAAGGAGGGGCGCGTCCACCGGGGAGCTGTTTTTT.

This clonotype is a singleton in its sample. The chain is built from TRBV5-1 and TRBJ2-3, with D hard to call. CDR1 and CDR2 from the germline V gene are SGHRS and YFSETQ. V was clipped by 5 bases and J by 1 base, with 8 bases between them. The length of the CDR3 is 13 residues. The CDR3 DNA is TGCGCCAGCAGGCCTCTGGGCACAGATACGCAGTATTTT. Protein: CASRPLGTDTQYF.

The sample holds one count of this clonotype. CDR3 amino acids: CASSQGQEKETQYF. The CDR3 DNA sequence: TGTGCCAGCAGTCAAGGACAGGAAAAAGAGACCCAGTACTTC. The chain is built from TRBV7-2 and TRBJ2-5, with 7 bases fitting TRBD1. V lost 6 bases to trimming and J lost 3 bases; unmatched junction nucleotides: 7. Germline V lookup: CDR1 SGHTA, CDR2 FQGNSA. The CDR3 totals 14 residues.

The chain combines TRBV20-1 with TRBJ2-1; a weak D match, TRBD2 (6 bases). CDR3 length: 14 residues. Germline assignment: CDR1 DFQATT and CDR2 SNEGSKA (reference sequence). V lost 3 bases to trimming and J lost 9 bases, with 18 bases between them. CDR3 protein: CSASGLRGRVEQFF. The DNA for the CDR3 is TGCAGTGCTAGCGGATTGCGGGGCCGCGTTGAGCAGTTCTTC.

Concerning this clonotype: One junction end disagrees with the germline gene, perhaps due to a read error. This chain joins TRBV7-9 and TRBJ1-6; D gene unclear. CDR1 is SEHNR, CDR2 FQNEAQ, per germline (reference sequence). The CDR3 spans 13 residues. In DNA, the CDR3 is TGTTCCAGCAGCTTAGATGGGAGGTCACCCCTCCACTTT. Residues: CSSSLDGRSPLHF.

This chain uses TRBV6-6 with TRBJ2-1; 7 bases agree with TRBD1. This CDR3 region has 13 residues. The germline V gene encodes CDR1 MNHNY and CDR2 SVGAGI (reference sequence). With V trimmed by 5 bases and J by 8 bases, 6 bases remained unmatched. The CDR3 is CASSPYRGDEQFF. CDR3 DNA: TGTGCCAGCAGTCCCTACAGGGGCGATGAGCAGTTCTTC.

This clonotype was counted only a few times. CDR3 loop: CASSLAGDRGPYYNEQFF. CDR3 nucleotide sequence: TGTGCCAGCAGCTTAGCGGGGGACAGGGGGCCCTACTACAATGAGCAGTTCTTC. The chain uses TRBV7-6 and TRBJ2-1; TRBD1 matches at 12 bases. The CDR3 runs to 18 residues. The germline V gene encodes CDR1 SGHVS and CDR2 FNYEAQ. V was pared by 0 bases and J by 3 bases, with 6 bases of the junction left unmatched.